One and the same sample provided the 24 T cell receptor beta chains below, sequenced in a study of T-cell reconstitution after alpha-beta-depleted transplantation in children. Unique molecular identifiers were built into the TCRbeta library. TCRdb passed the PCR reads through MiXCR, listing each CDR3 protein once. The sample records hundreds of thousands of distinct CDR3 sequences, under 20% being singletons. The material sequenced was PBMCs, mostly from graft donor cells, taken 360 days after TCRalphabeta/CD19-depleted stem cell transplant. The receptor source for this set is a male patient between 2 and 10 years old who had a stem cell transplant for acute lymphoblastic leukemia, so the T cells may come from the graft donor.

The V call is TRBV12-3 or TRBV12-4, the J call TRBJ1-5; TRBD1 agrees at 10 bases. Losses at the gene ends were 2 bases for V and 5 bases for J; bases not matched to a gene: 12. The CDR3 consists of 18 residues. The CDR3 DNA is TGTGCCAGCAGTTTACACGGGACAGGGGTTTTCCACGATCAGCCCCAGCATTTT. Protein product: CASSLHGTGVFHDQPQHF.

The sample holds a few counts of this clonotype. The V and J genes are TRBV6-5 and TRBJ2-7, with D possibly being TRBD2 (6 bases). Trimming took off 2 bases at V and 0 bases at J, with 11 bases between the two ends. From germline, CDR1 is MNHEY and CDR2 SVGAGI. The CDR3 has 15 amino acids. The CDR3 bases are TGTGCCAGCAGTTACGGAGGGCTTGGCTCCTACGAGCAGTACTTC. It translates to CASSYGGLGSYEQYF.

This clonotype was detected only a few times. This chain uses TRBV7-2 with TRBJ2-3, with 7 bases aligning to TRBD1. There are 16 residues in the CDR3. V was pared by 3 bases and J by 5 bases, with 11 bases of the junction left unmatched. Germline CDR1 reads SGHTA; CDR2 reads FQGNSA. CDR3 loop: CASSFTSHWTGDTQYF. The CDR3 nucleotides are TGTGCCAGCAGCTTTACCTCCCACTGGACAGGAGATACGCAGTATTTT.

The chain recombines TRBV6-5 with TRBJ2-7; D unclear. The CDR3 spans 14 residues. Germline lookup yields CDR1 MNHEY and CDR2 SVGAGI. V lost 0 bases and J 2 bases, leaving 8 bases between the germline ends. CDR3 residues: CASSYSVVTYEQYF. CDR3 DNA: TGTGCCAGCAGTTACTCGGTCGTCACCTACGAGCAGTACTTC.

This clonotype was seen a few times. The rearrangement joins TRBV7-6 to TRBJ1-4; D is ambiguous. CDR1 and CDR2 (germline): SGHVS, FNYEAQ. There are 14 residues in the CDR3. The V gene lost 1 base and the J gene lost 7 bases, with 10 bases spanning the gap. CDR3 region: CASSLGGQGEKLFF. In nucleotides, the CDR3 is TGTGCCAGCAGCTTAGGCGGGCAAGGTGAAAAACTGTTTTTT.

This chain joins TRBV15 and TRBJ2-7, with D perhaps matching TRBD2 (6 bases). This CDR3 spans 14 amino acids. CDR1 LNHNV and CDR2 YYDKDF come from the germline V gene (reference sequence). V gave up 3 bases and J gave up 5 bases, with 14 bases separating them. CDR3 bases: TGTGCCACCAGCAGGGCCTTGGGACTCCACGAGCAGTACTTC. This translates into CATSRALGLHEQYF.

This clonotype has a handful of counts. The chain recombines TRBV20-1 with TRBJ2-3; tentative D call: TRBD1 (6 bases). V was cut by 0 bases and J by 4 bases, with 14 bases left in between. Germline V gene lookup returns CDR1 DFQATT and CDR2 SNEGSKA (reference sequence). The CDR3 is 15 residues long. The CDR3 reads CSARDGLDSSDTQYF. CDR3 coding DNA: TGCAGTGCTAGAGATGGGTTGGACAGCTCAGATACGCAGTATTTT.

The CDR3 reads CASSYWPAGAVETQYF. CDR3 bases: TGTGCCAGCAGTTACTGGCCTGCGGGGGCTGTGGAGACCCAGTACTTC. The V and J genes are TRBV6-2 or TRBV6-3 and TRBJ2-5; TRBD2 is a possible D gene (7 bases). V was clipped by 1 base and J by 5 bases, with 17 bases between them. The CDR3 has 16 residues. Germline assignment: CDR1 MNHEY and CDR2 SVGEGT.

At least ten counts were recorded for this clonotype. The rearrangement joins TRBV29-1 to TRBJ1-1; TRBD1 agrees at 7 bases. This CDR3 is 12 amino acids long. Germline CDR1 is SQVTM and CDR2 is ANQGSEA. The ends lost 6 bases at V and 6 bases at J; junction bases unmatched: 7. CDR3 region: CSVDDRDAEAFF. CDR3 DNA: TGCAGCGTCGACGACAGGGACGCTGAAGCTTTCTTT.

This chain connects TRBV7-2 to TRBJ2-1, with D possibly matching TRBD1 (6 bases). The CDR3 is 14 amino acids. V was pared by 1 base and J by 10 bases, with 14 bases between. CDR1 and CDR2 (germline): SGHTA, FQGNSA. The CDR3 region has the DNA TGTGCCAGCAGCTTAGGGACAGTGAGGCGGGAGCAGTTCTTC. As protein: CASSLGTVRREQFF.

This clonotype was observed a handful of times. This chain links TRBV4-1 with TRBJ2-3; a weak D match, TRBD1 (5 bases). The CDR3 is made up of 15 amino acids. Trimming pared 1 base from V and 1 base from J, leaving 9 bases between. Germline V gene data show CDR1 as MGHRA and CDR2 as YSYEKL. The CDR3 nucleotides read TGCGCCAGCAGCCAAGTGGGGCCGGGCACAGATACGCAGTATTTT. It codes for CASSQVGPGTDTQYF.

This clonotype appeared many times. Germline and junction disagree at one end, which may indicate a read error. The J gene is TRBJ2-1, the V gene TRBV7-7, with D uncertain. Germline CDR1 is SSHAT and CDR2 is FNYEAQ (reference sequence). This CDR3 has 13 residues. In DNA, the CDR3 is TGTGCTAGCAGCTTAGCCTCCCAGTCTGAGCAGTTCTTC. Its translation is CASSLASQSEQFF.

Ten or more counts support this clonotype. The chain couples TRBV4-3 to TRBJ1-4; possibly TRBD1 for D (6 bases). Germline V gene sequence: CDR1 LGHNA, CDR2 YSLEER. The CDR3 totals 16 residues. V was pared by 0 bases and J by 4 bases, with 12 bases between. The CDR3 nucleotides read TGCGCCAGCAGCCAAGATTTGGGCAGGGGTAATGAAAAACTGTTTTTT. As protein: CASSQDLGRGNEKLFF.

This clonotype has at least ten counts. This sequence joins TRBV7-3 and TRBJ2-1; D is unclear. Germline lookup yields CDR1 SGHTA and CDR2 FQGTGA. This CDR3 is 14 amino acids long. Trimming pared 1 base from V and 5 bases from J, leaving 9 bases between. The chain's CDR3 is CASSLNPTDNEQFF. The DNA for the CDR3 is TGTGCCAGCAGCTTAAACCCTACCGACAATGAGCAGTTCTTC.

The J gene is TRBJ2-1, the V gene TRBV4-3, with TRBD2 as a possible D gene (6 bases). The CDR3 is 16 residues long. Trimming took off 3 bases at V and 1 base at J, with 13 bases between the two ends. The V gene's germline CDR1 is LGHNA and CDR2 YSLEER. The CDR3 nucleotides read TGCGCCAGCAGCCAGCGGGGTCCAAGTTCCTACAATGAGCAGTTCTTC. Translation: CASSQRGPSSYNEQFF.

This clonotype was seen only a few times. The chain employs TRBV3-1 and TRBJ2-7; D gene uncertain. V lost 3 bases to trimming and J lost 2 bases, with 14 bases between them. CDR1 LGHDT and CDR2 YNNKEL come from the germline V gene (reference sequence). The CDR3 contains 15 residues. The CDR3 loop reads CASSQGAVFPYEQYF. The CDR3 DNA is TGTGCCAGCAGCCAGGGTGCGGTTTTTCCCTACGAGCAGTACTTC.

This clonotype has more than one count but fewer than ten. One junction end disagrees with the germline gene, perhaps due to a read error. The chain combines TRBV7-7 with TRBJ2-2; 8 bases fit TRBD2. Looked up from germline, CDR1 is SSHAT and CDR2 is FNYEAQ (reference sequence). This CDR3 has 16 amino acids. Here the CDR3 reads CASSSELAEDTGELFF. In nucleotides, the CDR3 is TGTGCTAGCAGCTCAGAACTAGCGGAGGACACCGGGGAGCTGTTTTTT. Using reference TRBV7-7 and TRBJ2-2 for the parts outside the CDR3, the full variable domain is GAGVSQSPRYKVTKRGQDVTLRCDPISSHATLYWYQQALGQGPEFLTYFNYEAQPDKSGLPSDRFSAERPEGSISTLTIQRTEQRDSAMYRCASSSELAEDTGELFFGEGSRLTVL.

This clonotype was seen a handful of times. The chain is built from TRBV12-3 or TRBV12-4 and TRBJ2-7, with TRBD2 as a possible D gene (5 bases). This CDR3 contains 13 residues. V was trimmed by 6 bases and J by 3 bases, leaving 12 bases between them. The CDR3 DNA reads TGTGCCAGCAGCCGTGACTACCTCTACGAGCAGTACTTC. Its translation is CASSRDYLYEQYF.

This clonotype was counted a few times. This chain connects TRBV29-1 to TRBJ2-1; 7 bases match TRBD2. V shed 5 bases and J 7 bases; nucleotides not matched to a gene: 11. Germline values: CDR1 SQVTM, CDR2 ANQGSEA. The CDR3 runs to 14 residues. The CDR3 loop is CSVPGLGSWNEQFF. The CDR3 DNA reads TGCAGCGTTCCCGGACTAGGAAGTTGGAATGAGCAGTTCTTC.

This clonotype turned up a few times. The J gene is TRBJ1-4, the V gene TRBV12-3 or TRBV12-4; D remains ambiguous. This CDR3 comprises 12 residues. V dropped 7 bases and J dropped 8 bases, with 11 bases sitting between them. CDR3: CASTTHPEKLFF. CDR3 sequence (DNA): TGTGCCAGCACCACCCACCCCGAAAAACTGTTTTTT.

The CDR3 sequence is CASTQKETQYF. CDR3 DNA sequence: TGTGCCAGCACCCAAAAAGAGACCCAGTACTTC. The chain links TRBV7-8 to TRBJ2-5; unclear D gene. Trimming shortened V by 7 bases and J by 3 bases, and 6 bases separated the two germline ends. The germline CDR1 and CDR2 sequences are SGHVS and FQNEAQ. The CDR3 has 11 amino acids.

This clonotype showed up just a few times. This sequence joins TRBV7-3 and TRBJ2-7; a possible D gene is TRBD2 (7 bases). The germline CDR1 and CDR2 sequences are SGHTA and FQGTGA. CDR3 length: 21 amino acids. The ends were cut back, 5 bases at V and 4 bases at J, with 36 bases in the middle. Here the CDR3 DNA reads TGTGCCAGCAGCCAGGGGAGGGAGGGCGAGGGTTTTTTCCCCCCGGTATACGAGCAGTACTTC. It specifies CASSQGREGEGFFPPVYEQYF.

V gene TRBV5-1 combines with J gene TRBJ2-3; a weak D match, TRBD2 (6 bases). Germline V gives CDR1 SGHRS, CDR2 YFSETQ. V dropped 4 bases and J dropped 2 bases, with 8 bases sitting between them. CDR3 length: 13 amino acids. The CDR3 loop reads CASSAGPTDTQYF. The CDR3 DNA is TGCGCCAGCAGCGCGGGACCCACAGATACGCAGTATTTT.

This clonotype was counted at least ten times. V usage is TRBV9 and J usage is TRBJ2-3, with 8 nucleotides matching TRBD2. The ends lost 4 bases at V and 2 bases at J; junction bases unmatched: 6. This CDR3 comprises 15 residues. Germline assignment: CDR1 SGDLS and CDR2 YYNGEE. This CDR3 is CASSPREGYTDTQYF. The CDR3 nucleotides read TGTGCCAGCAGCCCCCGGGAGGGCTACACAGATACGCAGTATTTT. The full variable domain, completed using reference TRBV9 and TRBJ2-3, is DSGVTQTPKHLITATGQRVTLRCSPRSGDLSVYWYQQSLDQGLQFLIQYYNGEERAKGNILERFSAQQFPDLHSELNLSSLELGDSALYFCASSPREGYTDTQYFGPGTRLTVL.